This T cell receptor beta chain emerged from a study of blood T cell repertoires in COVID-19. Study-level information: The study drew acute and convalescent COVID-19 samples from the United States, Italy and Spain. Sample material is recorded as cDNA or gDNA derived from T cells, B-cell-depleted T cells, or PBMCs.

Adults between about 18 and 95 years of age took part from 24 US areas. Participants reported their clinical history, and cohort assignment relied on those reports. Assay: immunoSEQ multiplex PCR; the TCRdb copy retains only in-frame clones and omits some. The sample consists of approximately 300,000 clones, about nine tenths of them appearing once. The CDR3 contains 17 residues. J gave up 2 bases and V 6 bases, and 12 bases lay outside the gene matches. Germline CDR1 reads LNHDA; CDR2 reads SQIVND (reference sequence). Sequencing input: PBMCs or T cells enriched from blood (not recorded which). The V gene is TRBV19, the J gene TRBJ1-2; 10 bases line up with TRBD1. The clonotype originates from a woman between 18 and 29 years old who had recovered from COVID-19. The chain's CDR3 is CASSQIFDRGLNYGYTF. As DNA, the CDR3 is TGTGCCAGTAGCCAAATTTTTGACAGGGGGCTGAACTATGGCTACACCTTC. Complete variable domain (other parts from reference TRBV19 and TRBJ1-2): DGGITQSPKYLFRKEGQNVTLSCEQNLNHDAMYWYRQDPGQGLRLIYYSQIVNDFQKGDIAEGYSVSREKKESFPLTVTSAQKNPTAFYLCASSQIFDRGLNYGYTFGSGTRLTVV.